Included here is one T cell receptor (beta chain) sequence, with context. This sample stems from a study of cytotoxic CD8 clonotypes in ibrutinib-treated CLL. Clones were sequenced by immunoSEQ multiplex PCR, and TCRdb holds only the in-frame ones, with some missing. Of 250,000 or so clones listed, roughly 70% are singletons. This sequence was found in a human donor with chronic lymphocytic leukemia. The sequences come from PBMCs, collected after 24 months of ibrutinib treatment.

CDR3 DNA sequence: TGTGCCAGCAGCGTCTCCCGGACTAGCAGTGTGGGCTACGAGCAGTACTTC. It specifies CASSVSRTSSVGYEQYF. The J gene is TRBJ2-7, the V gene TRBV9; TRBD2 aligns across 8 bases. Germline V gene data show CDR1 as SGDLS and CDR2 as YYNGEE. V gave up 2 bases and J gave up 3 bases; unmatched junction bases: 13. This CDR3 region has 17 residues.